These 17 T cell receptor beta chains share one sample of origin, sequenced in a study of T cell responses to AZD1222 COVID-19 vaccine. Profiled with immunoSEQ multiplex PCR; TCRdb holds only in-frame clones, not every one. The table shows 95,000 to 110,000 clones, with about 90% occurring only once. This material consisted of peripheral blood, taken 28 days after the second AZD1222 dose. These receptors all stem from an adult who received the AZD1222 COVID-19 vaccine.

The genes are TRBV29-1 and TRBJ2-5, with D unclear. The V end was cut by 4 bases, the J end by 0 bases, with 15 bases between. The CDR3 length is 15 residues. From germline, CDR1 is SQVTM and CDR2 ANQGSEA. This CDR3 is CSVGRTGKYQETQYF. For the CDR3, the DNA is TGCAGCGTTGGTCGGACCGGAAAGTACCAAGAGACCCAGTACTTC.

V usage is TRBV28 and J usage is TRBJ1-2, with unresolved D. CDR3 length equals 11 residues. V was trimmed by 4 bases and J by 8 bases, leaving 8 bases between them. Looked up from germline, CDR1 is MDHEN and CDR2 is SYDVKM. This CDR3 is CASSSSQGYTF. CDR3 DNA sequence: TGTGCCAGCAGTTCCTCCCAGGGCTACACCTTC.

The genes are TRBV4-2 and TRBJ1-1; no clear D gene. There are 14 residues in the CDR3. The V end was cut by 0 bases, the J end by 7 bases, with 12 bases between. Germline lookup yields CDR1 LGHNA and CDR2 YNFKEQ. Here the CDR3 DNA reads TGTGCCAGCAGCCAAGAAAGGGCGTTGGATGAAGCTTTCTTT. It yields the protein CASSQERALDEAFF.

This chain links TRBV4-1 with TRBJ1-2; D is unresolved. The germline V and J ends were trimmed by 3 bases and 4 bases, with 12 bases remaining between them. The CDR3 has 14 residues. Germline values: CDR1 MGHRA, CDR2 YSYEKL. This CDR3 is CASSQASGSYGYTF. DNA for the CDR3: TGCGCCAGCAGCCAGGCCTCGGGATCCTATGGCTACACCTTC.

The chain employs TRBV3-1 (or the pseudogene TRBV3-2) and TRBJ2-7, with 7 bases fitting TRBD1. The CDR3 is made up of 17 amino acids. V gave up 5 bases and J gave up 6 bases; unmatched junction bases: 19. Germline V CDR1 and CDR2: LGHDT, YNNKEL (reference sequence). For the CDR3, the DNA is TGTGCCAGCAGCGAAAGTACCCGGGACAGAACGGCTGGCGAGCAGTACTTC. Its protein product is CASSESTRDRTAGEQYF.

The chain links TRBV27 to TRBJ2-3, with D tentatively TRBD2 (5 bases). The V end was cut by 3 bases, the J end by 0 bases, with 19 bases between. In germline, CDR1 is MNHEY, CDR2 SMNVEV (reference sequence). This CDR3 has 18 amino acids. CDR3 nucleotide sequence: TGTGCCAGCAGTTTTGCCCCCCCAGCGGAACTGAGCACAGATACGCAGTATTTT. It yields the protein CASSFAPPAELSTDTQYF.

The chain employs TRBV19 and TRBJ2-7; 11 positions match TRBD1. The V gene end was trimmed by 5 bases and the J gene end by 7 bases; junction bases not matched to a gene: 10. Germline-derived CDR1 and CDR2 are LNHDA and SQIVND (reference sequence). The CDR3 has 15 amino acids. The CDR3 nucleotides are TGTGCCAGTAGTGTAGCCGGGACAGGGGGTCGGGAGCAGTACTTC. It is translated as CASSVAGTGGREQYF. Supplemented by reference TRBV19 and TRBJ2-7, the full variable domain reads DGGITQSPKYLFRKEGQNVTLSCEQNLNHDAMYWYRQDPGQGLRLIYYSQIVNDFQKGDIAEGYSVSREKKESFPLTVTSAQKNPTAFYLCASSVAGTGGREQYFGPGTRLTVT.

CDR3 loop: CASSVRQGSVRRAEKHTQYF. CDR3 DNA: TGTGCCAGCAGCGTTAGACAGGGTTCCGTAAGAAGGGCCGAGAAACATACGCAGTATTTT. The rearrangement links TRBV9 to TRBJ2-3; 7 nucleotides match TRBD1. CDR3 length: 20 residues. CDR1 and CDR2 (germline): SGDLS, YYNGEE. J gave up 7 bases and V 2 bases, and 25 bases lay outside the gene matches. Drawing the rest from reference TRBV9 and TRBJ2-3, the complete variable domain is DSGVTQTPKHLITATGQRVTLRCSPRSGDLSVYWYQQSLDQGLQFLIQYYNGEERAKGNILERFSAQQFPDLHSELNLSSLELGDSALYFCASSVRQGSVRRAEKHTQYFGPGTRLTVL.

CDR3 amino acids: CASRLSGVYGYTF. CDR3 nucleotide sequence: TGTGCCAGCAGACTTTCGGGGGTCTATGGCTACACCTTC. This chain connects TRBV6-5 to TRBJ1-2; possibly TRBD1 for D (5 bases). This CDR3 has 13 residues. Germline-derived CDR1 and CDR2 are MNHEY and SVGAGI. The V and J ends lost 6 bases and 4 bases respectively, with 12 bases between them.

The rearrangement links TRBV18 to TRBJ2-6; D not resolved. V was pared by 0 bases and J by 2 bases, with 14 bases between. The CDR3 runs 18 residues. Germline loops: CDR1 KGHSH, CDR2 LQKENI. This CDR3 is CASSPPGSRDPGANVLTF. CDR3 coding DNA: TGTGCCAGCTCACCACCGGGGTCTAGGGATCCTGGGGCCAACGTCCTGACTTTC.

This rearrangement joins TRBV5-1 to TRBJ2-3, with D possibly matching TRBD2 (5 bases). This CDR3 region has 15 residues. Germline CDR1 and CDR2: SGHRS and YFSETQ. V shed 4 bases and J shed 1 base, with 13 bases lying between them. The DNA for the CDR3 is TGCGCCAGCAGCAACGGAGTAGCGCGCACAGATACGCAGTATTTT. This encodes CASSNGVARTDTQYF.

This clone appeared a few times. This rearrangement joins TRBV7-8 to TRBJ1-2; TRBD1 might be the D (5 bases). V gave up 5 bases and J gave up 0 bases, with 10 bases separating them. From germline, CDR1 is SGHVS and CDR2 FQNEAQ. The CDR3 totals 14 residues. The CDR3 region has the DNA TGTGCCAGCAGCCCAATGGGGGCTAACTATGGCTACACCTTC. Its translation is CASSPMGANYGYTF. The full variable domain, completed using reference TRBV7-8 and TRBJ1-2, is GAGVSQSPRYKVAKRGQDVALRCDPISGHVSLFWYQQALGQGPEFLTYFQNEAQLDKSGLPSDRFFAERPEGSVSTLKIQRTQQEDSAVYLCASSPMGANYGYTFGSGTRLTVV.

This rearrangement joins TRBV29-1 to TRBJ2-7; TRBD2 agrees at 16 bases. CDR1 and CDR2 (germline): SQVTM, ANQGSEA. V gave up 7 bases and J gave up 5 bases; unmatched junction bases: 11. There are 16 residues in the CDR3. The CDR3 reads CSAGTSGGAKINEQYF. Here the CDR3 DNA reads TGCAGCGCGGGGACTAGCGGGGGGGCTAAGATCAACGAGCAGTACTTC.

This sequence joins TRBV3-1 (or the pseudogene TRBV3-2) and TRBJ1-1; the D is unclear. Trimming cost V 5 bases and J 0 bases, with 7 bases left between them. The CDR3 is made up of 13 amino acids. In germline, CDR1 is LGHDT, CDR2 YNNKEL (reference sequence). Here the CDR3 DNA reads TGTGCCAGCAGCAAGCAAGTGAACACTGAAGCTTTCTTT. It specifies CASSKQVNTEAFF.

The chain is built from TRBV19 and TRBJ2-2; D possibly matches TRBD1 or TRBD2 (6 bases each). Trimming cost V 7 bases and J 4 bases, with 13 bases left between them. Germline V gene sequence: CDR1 LNHDA, CDR2 SQIVND (reference sequence). This CDR3 is built from 14 residues. The DNA of the CDR3 is TGTGCCAGTAAATCGGGGGCGATCACCGGGGAGCTGTTTTTT. Translated, it gives CASKSGAITGELFF.

V usage is TRBV10-3 and J usage is TRBJ2-7, with 7 bases aligning to TRBD2. Germline CDR1 and CDR2: ENHRY and SYGVKD. The trim removed 8 bases at V and 2 bases at J, leaving 3 bases unmatched. The CDR3 extends over 12 amino acids. The CDR3 DNA follows: TGTGCCATCGGCGGGGGAGCCTACGAGCAGTACTTC. Encoded protein: CAIGGGAYEQYF.

This rearrangement joins TRBV24-1 to TRBJ2-1; D unclear. The germline V and J ends were trimmed by 6 bases and 0 bases, with 8 bases remaining between them. The CDR3 loop spans 14 amino acids. CDR1 is KGHDR, CDR2 SFDVKD, per germline. CDR3 nucleotide sequence: TGTGCCACCAGTAGCTTAAGCTCCTACAATGAGCAGTTCTTC. The encoded protein is CATSSLSSYNEQFF.